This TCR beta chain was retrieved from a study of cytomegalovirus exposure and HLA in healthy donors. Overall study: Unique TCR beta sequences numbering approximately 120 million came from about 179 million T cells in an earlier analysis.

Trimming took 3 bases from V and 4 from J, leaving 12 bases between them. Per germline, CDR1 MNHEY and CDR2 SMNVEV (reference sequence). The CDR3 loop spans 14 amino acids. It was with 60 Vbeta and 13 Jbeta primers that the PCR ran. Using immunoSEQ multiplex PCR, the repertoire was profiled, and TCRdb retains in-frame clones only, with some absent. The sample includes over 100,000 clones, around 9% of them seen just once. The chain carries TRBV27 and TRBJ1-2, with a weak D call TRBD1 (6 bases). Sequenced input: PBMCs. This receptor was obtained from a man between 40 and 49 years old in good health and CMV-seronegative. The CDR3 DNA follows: TGTGCCAGCAGTTTCCGGGGGGCCAGCTATGGCTACACCTTC. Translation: CASSFRGASYGYTF.